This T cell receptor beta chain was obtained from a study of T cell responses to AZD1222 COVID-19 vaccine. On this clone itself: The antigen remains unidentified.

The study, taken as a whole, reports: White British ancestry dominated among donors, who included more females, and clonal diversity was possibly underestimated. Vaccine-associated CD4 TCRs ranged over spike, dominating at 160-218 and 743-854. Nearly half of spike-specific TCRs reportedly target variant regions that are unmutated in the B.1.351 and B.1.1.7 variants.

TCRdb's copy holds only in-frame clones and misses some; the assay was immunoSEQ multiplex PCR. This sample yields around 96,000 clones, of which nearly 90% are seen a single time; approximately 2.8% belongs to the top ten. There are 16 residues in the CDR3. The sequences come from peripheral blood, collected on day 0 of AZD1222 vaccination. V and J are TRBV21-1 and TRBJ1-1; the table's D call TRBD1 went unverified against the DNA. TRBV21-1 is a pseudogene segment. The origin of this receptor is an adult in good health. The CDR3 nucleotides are TGTGCCAGCAGCCTAAAATCTTGGGGGCGGAAAACTGAAGCTTTCTTT. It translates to CASSLKSWGRKTEAFF.